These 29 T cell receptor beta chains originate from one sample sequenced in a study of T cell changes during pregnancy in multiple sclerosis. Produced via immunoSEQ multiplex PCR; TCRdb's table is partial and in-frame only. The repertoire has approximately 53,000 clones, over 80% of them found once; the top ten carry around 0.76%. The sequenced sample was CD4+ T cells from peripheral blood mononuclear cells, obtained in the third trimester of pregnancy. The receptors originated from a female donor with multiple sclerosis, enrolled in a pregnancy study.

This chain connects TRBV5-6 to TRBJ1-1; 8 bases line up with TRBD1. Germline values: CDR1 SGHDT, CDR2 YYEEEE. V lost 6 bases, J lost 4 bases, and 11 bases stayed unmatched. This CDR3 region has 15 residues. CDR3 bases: TGTGCCAGCACTCCCCTTCAGGGGGCGCCCACTGAAGCTTTCTTT. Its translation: CASTPLQGAPTEAFF. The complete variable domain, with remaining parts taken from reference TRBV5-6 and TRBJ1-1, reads DAGVTQSPTHLIKTRGQQVTLRCSPKSGHDTVSWYQQALGQGPQFIFQYYEEEERQRGNFPDRFSGHQFPNYSSELNVNALLLGDSALYLCASTPLQGAPTEAFFGQGTRLTVV.

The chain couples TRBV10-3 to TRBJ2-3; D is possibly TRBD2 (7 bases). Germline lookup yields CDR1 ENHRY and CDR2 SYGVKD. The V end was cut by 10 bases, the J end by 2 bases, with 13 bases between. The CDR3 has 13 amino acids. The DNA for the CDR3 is TGTGCCACGCAGGGGAGGGACACAGATACGCAGTATTTT. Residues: CATQGRDTDTQYF.

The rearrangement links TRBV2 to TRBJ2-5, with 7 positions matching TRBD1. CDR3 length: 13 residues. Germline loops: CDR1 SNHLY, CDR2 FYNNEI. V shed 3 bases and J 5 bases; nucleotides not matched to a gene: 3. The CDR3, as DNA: TGTGCCAGCAGTGACGCCAGGGGGGAGACCCAGTACTTC. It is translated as CASSDARGETQYF.

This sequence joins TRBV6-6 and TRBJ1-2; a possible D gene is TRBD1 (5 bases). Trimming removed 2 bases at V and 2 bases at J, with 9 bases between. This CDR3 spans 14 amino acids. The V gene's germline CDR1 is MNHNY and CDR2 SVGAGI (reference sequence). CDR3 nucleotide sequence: TGTGCCAGCAGTTACCCGCAGGGAAACTATGGCTACACCTTC. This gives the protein CASSYPQGNYGYTF.

The CDR3 is CASSSPGGTGELFF. CDR3 DNA: TGTGCCAGCAGCTCACCAGGTGGAACCGGGGAGCTGTTTTTT. This chain connects TRBV7-8 to TRBJ2-2, with unresolved D. Trimming stripped 4 bases from V and 5 bases from J, with 11 bases between. The CDR3 is 14 residues long. In germline, CDR1 is SGHVS, CDR2 FQNEAQ.

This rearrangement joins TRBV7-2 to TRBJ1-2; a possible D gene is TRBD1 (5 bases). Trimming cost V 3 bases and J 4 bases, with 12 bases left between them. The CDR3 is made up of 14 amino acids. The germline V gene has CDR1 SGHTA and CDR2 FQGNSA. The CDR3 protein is CASSFNLQGYGYTF. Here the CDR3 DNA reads TGTGCCAGCAGCTTCAATCTTCAGGGCTATGGCTACACCTTC. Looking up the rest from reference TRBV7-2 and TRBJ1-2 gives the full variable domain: GAGVSQSPSNKVTEKGKDVELRCDPISGHTALYWYRQSLGQGLEFLIYFQGNSAPDKSGLPSDRFSAERTGGSVSTLTIQRTQQEDSAVYLCASSFNLQGYGYTFGSGTRLTVV.

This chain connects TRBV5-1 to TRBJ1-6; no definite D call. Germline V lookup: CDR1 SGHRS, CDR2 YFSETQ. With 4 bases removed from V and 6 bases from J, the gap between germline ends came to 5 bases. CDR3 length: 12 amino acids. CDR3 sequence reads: CASSGVNSPLHF. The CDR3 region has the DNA TGCGCCAGCAGCGGAGTTAATTCACCCCTCCACTTT.

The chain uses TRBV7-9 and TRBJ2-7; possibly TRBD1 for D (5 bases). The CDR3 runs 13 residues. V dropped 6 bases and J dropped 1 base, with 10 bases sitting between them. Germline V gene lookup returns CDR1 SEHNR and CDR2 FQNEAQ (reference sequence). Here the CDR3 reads CASSYQGSYEQYF. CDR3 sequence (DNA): TGTGCCAGCAGTTATCAGGGTTCCTACGAGCAGTACTTC.

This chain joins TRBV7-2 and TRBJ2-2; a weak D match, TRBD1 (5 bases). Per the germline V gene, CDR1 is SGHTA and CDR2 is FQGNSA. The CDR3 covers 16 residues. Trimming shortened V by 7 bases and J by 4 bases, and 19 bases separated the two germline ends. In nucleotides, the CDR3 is TGTGCCAGCACCCTTCACCTGCCCAGGGTCACCGGGGAGCTGTTTTTT. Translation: CASTLHLPRVTGELFF.

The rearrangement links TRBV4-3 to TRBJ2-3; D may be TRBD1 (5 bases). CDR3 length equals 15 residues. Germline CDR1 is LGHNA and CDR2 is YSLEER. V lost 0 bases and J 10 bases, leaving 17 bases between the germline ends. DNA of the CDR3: TGCGCCAGCAGCCAAGATGGGATGGGGCACCGGGCGCAGTATTTT. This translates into CASSQDGMGHRAQYF.

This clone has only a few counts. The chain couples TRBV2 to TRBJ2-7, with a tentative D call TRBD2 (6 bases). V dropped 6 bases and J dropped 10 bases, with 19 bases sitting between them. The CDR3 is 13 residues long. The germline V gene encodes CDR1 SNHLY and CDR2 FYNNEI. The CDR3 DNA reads TGTGCCAGCAGCCTCCGGGACTCCCTCCTACAGTACTTC. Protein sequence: CASSLRDSLLQYF.

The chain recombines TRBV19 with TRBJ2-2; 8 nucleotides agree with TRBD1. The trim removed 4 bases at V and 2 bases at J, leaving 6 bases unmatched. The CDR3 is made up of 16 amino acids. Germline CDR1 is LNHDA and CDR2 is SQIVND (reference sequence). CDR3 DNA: TGTGCCAGTAGTAAGGAACCAGGGGGCAACACCGGGGAGCTGTTTTTT. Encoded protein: CASSKEPGGNTGELFF.

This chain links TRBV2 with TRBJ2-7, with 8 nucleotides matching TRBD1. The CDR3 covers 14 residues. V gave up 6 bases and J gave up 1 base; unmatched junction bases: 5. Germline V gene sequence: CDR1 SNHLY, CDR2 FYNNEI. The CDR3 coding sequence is TGTGCCAGCAGGGGAGGACAGGGTTCCTACGAGCAGTACTTC. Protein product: CASRGGQGSYEQYF.

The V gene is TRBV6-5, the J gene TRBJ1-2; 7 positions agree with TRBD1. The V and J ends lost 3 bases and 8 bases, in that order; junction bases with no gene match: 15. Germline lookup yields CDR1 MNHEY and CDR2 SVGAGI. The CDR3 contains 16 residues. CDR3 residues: CASSYGDRGRTWGYTF. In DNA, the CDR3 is TGTGCCAGCAGTTATGGGGACAGAGGTCGTACGTGGGGCTACACCTTC.

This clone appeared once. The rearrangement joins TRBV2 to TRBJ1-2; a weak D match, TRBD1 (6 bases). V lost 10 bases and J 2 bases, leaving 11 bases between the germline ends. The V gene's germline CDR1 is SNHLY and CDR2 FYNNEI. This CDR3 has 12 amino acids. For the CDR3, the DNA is TGTGCCACCCAAGACAGGAACTATGGCTACACCTTC. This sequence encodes CATQDRNYGYTF.

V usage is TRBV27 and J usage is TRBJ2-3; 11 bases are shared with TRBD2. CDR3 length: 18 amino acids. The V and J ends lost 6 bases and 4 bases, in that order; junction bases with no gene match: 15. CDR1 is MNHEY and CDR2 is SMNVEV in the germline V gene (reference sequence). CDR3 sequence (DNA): TGTGCCAGCAGCTTCTTCGGGGTAGCGGGGGGGGGCGCAGATACGCAGTATTTT. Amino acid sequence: CASSFFGVAGGGADTQYF.

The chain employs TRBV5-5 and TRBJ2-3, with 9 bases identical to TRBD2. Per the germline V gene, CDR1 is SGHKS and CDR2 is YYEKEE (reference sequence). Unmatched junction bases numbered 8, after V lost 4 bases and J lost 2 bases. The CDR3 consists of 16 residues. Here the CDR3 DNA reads TGTGCCAGCAGCACCCTTCTAGCGGGGTACACAGATACGCAGTATTTT. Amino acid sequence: CASSTLLAGYTDTQYF. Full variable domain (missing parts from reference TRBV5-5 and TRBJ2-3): DAGVTQSPTHLIKTRGQQVTLRCSPISGHKSVSWYQQVLGQGPQFIFQYYEKEERGRGNFPDRFSARQFPNYSSELNVNALLLGDSALYLCASSTLLAGYTDTQYFGPGTRLTVL.

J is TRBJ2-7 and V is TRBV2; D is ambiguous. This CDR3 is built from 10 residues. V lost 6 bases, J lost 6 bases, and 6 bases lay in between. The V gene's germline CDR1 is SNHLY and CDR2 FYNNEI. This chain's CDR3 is CASSGSEQYF. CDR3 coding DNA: TGTGCCAGCAGCGGGTCCGAGCAGTACTTC.

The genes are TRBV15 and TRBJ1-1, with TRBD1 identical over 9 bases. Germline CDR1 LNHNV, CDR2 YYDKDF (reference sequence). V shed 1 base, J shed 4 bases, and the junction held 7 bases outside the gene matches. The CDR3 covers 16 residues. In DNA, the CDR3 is TGTGCCACCAGCAGAGCAACCGGGACAGGGCCCACTGAAGCTTTCTTT. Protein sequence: CATSRATGTGPTEAFF.

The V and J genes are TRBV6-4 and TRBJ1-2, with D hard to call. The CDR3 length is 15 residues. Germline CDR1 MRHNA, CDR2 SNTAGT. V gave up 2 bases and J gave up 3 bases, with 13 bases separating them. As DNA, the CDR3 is TGTGCCAGCAGTGACGGCAACCGCGGTGACTATGGCTACACCTTC. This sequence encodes CASSDGNRGDYGYTF.

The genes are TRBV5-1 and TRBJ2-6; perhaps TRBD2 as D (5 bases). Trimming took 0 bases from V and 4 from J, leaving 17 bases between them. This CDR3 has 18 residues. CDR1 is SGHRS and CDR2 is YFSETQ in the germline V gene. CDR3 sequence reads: CASSLVPSGGPGANVLTF. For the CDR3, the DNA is TGCGCCAGCAGCTTGGTGCCCTCAGGAGGACCAGGGGCCAACGTCCTGACTTTC.

The CDR3 here is CASRTGSSYNSPLHF. The CDR3, as DNA: TGTGCCAGTAGGACAGGTAGCTCCTATAATTCACCCCTCCACTTT. V usage is TRBV19 and J usage is TRBJ1-6; possible D gene TRBD1, 6 bases. The CDR3 totals 15 residues. Germline loops: CDR1 LNHDA, CDR2 SQIVND (reference sequence). Trimming stripped 6 bases from V and 0 bases from J, with 9 bases between.

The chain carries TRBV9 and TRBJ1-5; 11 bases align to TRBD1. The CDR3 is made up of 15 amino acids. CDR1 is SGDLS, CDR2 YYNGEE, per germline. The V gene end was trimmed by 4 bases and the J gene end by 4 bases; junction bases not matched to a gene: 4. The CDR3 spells CASSRDRGENQPQHF. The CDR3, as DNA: TGTGCCAGCAGCAGGGACAGGGGGGAGAATCAGCCCCAGCATTTT.

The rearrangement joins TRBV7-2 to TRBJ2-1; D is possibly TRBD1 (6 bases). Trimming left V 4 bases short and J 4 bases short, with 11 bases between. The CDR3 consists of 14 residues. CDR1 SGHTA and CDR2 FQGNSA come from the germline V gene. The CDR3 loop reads CASSSSTGYNEQFF. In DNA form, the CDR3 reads TGTGCCAGCAGCTCCAGTACAGGGTACAATGAGCAGTTCTTC. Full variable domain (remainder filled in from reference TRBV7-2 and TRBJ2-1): GAGVSQSPSNKVTEKGKDVELRCDPISGHTALYWYRQSLGQGLEFLIYFQGNSAPDKSGLPSDRFSAERTGGSVSTLTIQRTQQEDSAVYLCASSSSTGYNEQFFGPGTRLTVL.

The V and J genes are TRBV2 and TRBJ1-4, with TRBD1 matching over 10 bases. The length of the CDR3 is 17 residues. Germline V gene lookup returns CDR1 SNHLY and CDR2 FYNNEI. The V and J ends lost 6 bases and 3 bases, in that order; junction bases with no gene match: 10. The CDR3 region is CASRAGQGGAANEKLFF. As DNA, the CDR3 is TGTGCCAGCAGGGCCGGACAGGGGGGTGCGGCTAATGAAAAACTGTTTTTT.

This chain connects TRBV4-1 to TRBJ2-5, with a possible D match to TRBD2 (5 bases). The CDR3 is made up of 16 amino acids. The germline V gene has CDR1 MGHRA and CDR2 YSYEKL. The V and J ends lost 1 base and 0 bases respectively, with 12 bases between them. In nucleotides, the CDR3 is TGCGCCAGCAGCCAAGGCGCAGCGGCAAACCAAGAGACCCAGTACTTC. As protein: CASSQGAAANQETQYF.

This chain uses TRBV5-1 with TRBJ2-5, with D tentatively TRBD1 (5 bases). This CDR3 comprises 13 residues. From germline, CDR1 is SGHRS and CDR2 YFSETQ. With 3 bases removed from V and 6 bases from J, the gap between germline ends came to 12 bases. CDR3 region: CASSYDQGQTQYF. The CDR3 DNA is TGCGCCAGCAGCTACGACCAGGGCCAGACCCAGTACTTC. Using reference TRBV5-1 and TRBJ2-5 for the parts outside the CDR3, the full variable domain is KAGVTQTPRYLIKTRGQQVTLSCSPISGHRSVSWYQQTPGQGLQFLFEYFSETQRNKGNFPGRFSGRQFSNSRSEMNVSTLELGDSALYLCASSYDQGQTQYFGPGTRLLVL.

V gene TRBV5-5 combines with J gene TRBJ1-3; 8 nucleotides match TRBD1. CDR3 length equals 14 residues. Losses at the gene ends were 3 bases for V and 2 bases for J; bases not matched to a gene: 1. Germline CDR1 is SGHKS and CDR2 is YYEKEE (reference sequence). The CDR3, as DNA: TGTGCCAGCAGCTCAGGGGGCCCTGGAAACACCATATATTTT. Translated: CASSSGGPGNTIYF.

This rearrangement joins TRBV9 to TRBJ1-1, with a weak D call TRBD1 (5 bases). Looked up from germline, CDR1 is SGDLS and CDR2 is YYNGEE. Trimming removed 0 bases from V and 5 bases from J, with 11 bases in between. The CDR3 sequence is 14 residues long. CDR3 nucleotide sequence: TGTGCCAGCAGCGTAGGAATGCAGGGAACTGAAGCTTTCTTT. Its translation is CASSVGMQGTEAFF.